This TCR beta chain was sequenced during a study of blood T cell dynamics during melanoma immunotherapy. Study observations and caveats: Disease-control patients' PBMC repertoires became either more clonal or more diverse at W3. Clones driving repertoire changes may be melanoma-specific or general immune activation.

The germline gives CDR1 LGHNT, CDR2 FRNRAP. The CDR3 has 19 residues. Trimming took 0 bases from V and 6 from J; bases not matched to a gene: 11. DNA loading was fixed at approximately 350 ng for all bulk PBMC samples. Profiling relied on immunoSEQ multiplex PCR, and the TCRdb table lists in-frame clones only, not all of them. The table records approximately 10,000 clones, roughly nine tenths of them present only once. Time point meaning: week 3, after first cycle of checkpoint inhibitor. Samples come from before therapy and from week 3 after the first blockade cycle. Details on this clone: The antigen is unknown.

The chain links TRBV12-5 to TRBJ2-1; 13 nucleotides agree with TRBD2. The sequenced sample was blood, obtained from a patient treated with checkpoint blockade. This receptor was taken from a human donor with melanoma. This chain's CDR3 is CASGLVGVLGLAGLNEQFF. In DNA form, the CDR3 reads TGTGCTAGTGGTTTGGTCGGCGTTCTGGGACTAGCGGGGCTCAATGAGCAGTTCTTC.